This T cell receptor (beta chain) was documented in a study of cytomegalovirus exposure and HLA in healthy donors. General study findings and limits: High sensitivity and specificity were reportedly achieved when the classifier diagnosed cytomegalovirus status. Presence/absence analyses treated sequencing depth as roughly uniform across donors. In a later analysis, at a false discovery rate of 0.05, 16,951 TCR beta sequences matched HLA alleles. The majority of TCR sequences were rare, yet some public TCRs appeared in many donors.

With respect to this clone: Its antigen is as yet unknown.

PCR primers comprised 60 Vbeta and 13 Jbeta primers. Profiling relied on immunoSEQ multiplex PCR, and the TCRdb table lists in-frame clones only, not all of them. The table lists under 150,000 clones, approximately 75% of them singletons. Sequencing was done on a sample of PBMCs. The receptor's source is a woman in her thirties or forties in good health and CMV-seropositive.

The CDR3 is CASGLPGVNTIYF. DNA for the CDR3: TGTGCCAGCGGCCTCCCAGGGGTAAACACCATATATTTT. The rearrangement joins TRBV9 to TRBJ1-3; tentatively, D is TRBD1 (6 bases). V lost 7 bases and J 6 bases, leaving 14 bases between the germline ends. Per the germline V gene, CDR1 is SGDLS and CDR2 is YYNGEE. This CDR3 has 13 residues. Full variable domain (outside the CDR3, taken from reference TRBV9 and TRBJ1-3): DSGVTQTPKHLITATGQRVTLRCSPRSGDLSVYWYQQSLDQGLQFLIQYYNGEERAKGNILERFSAQQFPDLHSELNLSSLELGDSALYFCASGLPGVNTIYFGEGSWLTVV.